One and the same sample provided the 23 T cell receptor beta chains below, sequenced in a study of control samples from healthy donors and cancer patients. TCRdb's table, derived via immunoSEQ multiplex PCR, lists solely in-frame clones and lacks some. The sample yields about 130,000 clones, 80% to 95% seen once. Sequencing was done on a sample of blood. The receptors were sampled from a man younger than 35 in good health.

The gene calls are TRBV19 and TRBJ1-5; perhaps TRBD1 as D (6 bases). Per the germline V gene, CDR1 is LNHDA and CDR2 is SQIVND (reference sequence). Deletions cut 4 bases from V and 7 bases from J, with 11 bases between. The CDR3 sequence is 13 residues long. The CDR3 DNA is TGTGCCAGTAGTAGTGCAGGGGAACAGCCCCAGCATTTT. Protein sequence: CASSSAGEQPQHF.

J is TRBJ1-5 and V is TRBV21-1; the table names TRBD1, a call not compared with the DNA. TRBV21-1 is assigned pseudogene status. This CDR3 comprises 16 residues. CDR3: CASSISGQADNQPQHF. CDR3 nucleotides: TGTGCCAGCAGCATTTCTGGACAGGCGGACAATCAGCCCCAGCATTTT.

The chain joins TRBV5-4 to TRBJ2-1, with 11 bases identical to TRBD2. Germline V gene lookup returns CDR1 SGHNT and CDR2 YYREEE (reference sequence). This CDR3 comprises 16 residues. The J segment lost 8 bases and the V segment lost 4 bases, leaving 11 bases of the junction unmatched. CDR3 sequence: CASSAVAGGPEDEQFF. Written as DNA, the CDR3 is TGTGCCAGCAGCGCTGTAGCGGGGGGGCCCGAAGATGAGCAGTTCTTC.

This clone was seen once. The CDR3 bases are TGTGCCAGCAGTGAAGCTGGGGGACCGAGCAATCAGCCCCAGCATTTT. Its protein is CASSEAGGPSNQPQHF. The chain uses TRBV6-1 and TRBJ1-5, with D maybe TRBD1 (5 bases). With 0 bases removed from V and 1 base from J, the gap between germline ends came to 10 bases. CDR1 is MNHNS and CDR2 is SASEGT in the germline V gene. The CDR3 totals 16 residues.

The CDR3 DNA follows: TGTGCCAGTACTCCTTGGGGCGAGGCGAACACTGAAGCTTTCTTT. Protein product: CASTPWGEANTEAFF. This sequence joins TRBV19 and TRBJ1-1; TRBD1 is a possible D gene (5 bases). CDR3 size: 15 residues. The V end was cut by 7 bases, the J end by 1 base, with 16 bases between. Germline values: CDR1 LNHDA, CDR2 SQIVND (reference sequence).

The J gene is TRBJ2-1, the V gene TRBV4-1; TRBD2 aligns across 9 bases. The CDR3 totals 15 residues. Per germline, CDR1 MGHRA and CDR2 YSYEKL. J gave up 8 bases and V 1 base, and 6 bases lay outside the gene matches. CDR3 coding DNA: TGCGCCAGCAGCCAAGGGAGGCGGGAGGGGTATGAGCAGTTCTTC. Translated: CASSQGRREGYEQFF.

With regard to this clone: The same CDR3 arises from other DNA sequences in this sample as well. The chain is built from TRBV20-1 and TRBJ2-3; no clear D gene. CDR3 length: 10 amino acids. Germline V gene data show CDR1 as DFQATT and CDR2 as SNEGSKA (reference sequence). V gave up 1 base and J gave up 6 bases, with 2 bases separating them. The CDR3 DNA follows: TGCAGTGCTAGAGCCGATACGCAGTATTTT. It specifies CSARADTQYF.

This rearrangement joins TRBV29-1 to TRBJ2-3, with 9 bases identical to TRBD1. In germline, CDR1 is SQVTM, CDR2 ANQGSEA. The CDR3 is 14 amino acids. The V segment lost 5 bases and the J segment 4 bases; nucleotides outside the gene matches: 7. The CDR3 region is CSVPTGGQADTQYF. CDR3 nucleotide sequence: TGCAGCGTTCCCACAGGGGGCCAGGCAGATACGCAGTATTTT.

V gene TRBV2 combines with J gene TRBJ2-7, with D unresolved. Germline CDR1 and CDR2: SNHLY and FYNNEI. The V and J ends lost 2 bases and 5 bases respectively, with 4 bases between them. The CDR3 spans 11 residues. CDR3: CASSEIDEQYF. CDR3 bases: TGTGCCAGCAGTGAAATAGACGAGCAGTACTTC.

The chain uses TRBV7-2 and TRBJ2-5; no definite D call. The ends were cut back, 4 bases at V and 1 base at J, with 1 base in the middle. The CDR3 totals 11 residues. Per the germline V gene, CDR1 is SGHTA and CDR2 is FQGNSA. CDR3 nucleotides: TGTGCCAGCAGCTCCCAAGAGACCCAGTACTTC. It specifies CASSSQETQYF.

This chain joins TRBV2 and TRBJ2-7; possible D gene TRBD1, 6 bases. The germline CDR1 and CDR2 sequences are SNHLY and FYNNEI. This CDR3 has 17 residues. V lost 10 bases to trimming and J lost 0 bases, with 25 bases between them. CDR3 sequence: CAILWPTPGHNSYEQYF. CDR3 sequence (DNA): TGTGCCATCCTATGGCCTACGCCGGGACACAACTCCTACGAGCAGTACTTC.

The V call is TRBV29-1, the J call TRBJ1-1; no definite D call. Looked up from germline, CDR1 is SQVTM and CDR2 is ANQGSEA. This CDR3 has 13 amino acids. V lost 4 bases and J lost 5, with 14 bases in between. The CDR3 region is CSVALTDETEAFF. For the CDR3, the DNA is TGCAGCGTTGCCCTCACGGACGAAACTGAAGCTTTCTTT.

CDR3 protein: CASSSSPGGSNSPLHF. The DNA for the CDR3 is TGTGCCAGCAGCAGTAGCCCAGGGGGGAGTAATTCACCCCTCCACTTT. J is TRBJ1-6 and V is TRBV7-2; 7 bases are a match to TRBD1. J lost 6 bases, V lost 5 bases, and 10 bases had no gene match. Germline V CDR1 and CDR2: SGHTA, FQGNSA. This CDR3 comprises 16 residues.

The V gene is TRBV29-1, the J gene TRBJ1-2; D is possibly TRBD1 (5 bases). The CDR3 totals 13 residues. Germline V gives CDR1 SQVTM, CDR2 ANQGSEA. The V gene lost 7 bases and the J gene lost 4 bases, with 16 bases spanning the gap. This chain's CDR3 is CSGVMGDGYGYTF. The CDR3, as DNA: TGCAGCGGGGTGATGGGGGACGGCTATGGCTACACCTTC.

The gene calls are TRBV18 and TRBJ1-5, with 9 bases matching TRBD1. This CDR3 has 15 amino acids. The J segment lost 7 bases and the V segment lost 2 bases, leaving 6 bases of the junction unmatched. Germline V CDR1 and CDR2: KGHSH, LQKENI. The CDR3 DNA reads as TGTGCCAGCTCACCAGGGACAGGGCAAGGGCAGCCCCAGCATTTT. As protein: CASSPGTGQGQPQHF. Together with reference TRBV18 and TRBJ1-5, the CDR3 gives the full variable domain: NAGVMQNPRHLVRRRGQEARLRCSPMKGHSHVYWYRQLPEEGLKFMVYLQKENIIDESGMPKERFSAEFPKEGPSILRIQQVVRGDSAAYFCASSPGTGQGQPQHFGDGTRLSIL.

This sequence joins TRBV3-1 (or the pseudogene TRBV3-2) and TRBJ2-2; D is ambiguous. This CDR3 comprises 15 residues. Germline V gene data show CDR1 as LGHDT and CDR2 as YNNKEL (reference sequence). Trimming took 4 bases from V and 6 from J, leaving 15 bases between them. The CDR3: CASSRGYQGPGELFF. CDR3 bases: TGTGCCAGCAGCCGTGGATACCAAGGCCCCGGGGAGCTGTTTTTT.

The rearrangement links TRBV7-9 to TRBJ2-7; D might be TRBD1 (8 bases). In germline, CDR1 is SEHNR, CDR2 FQNEAQ (reference sequence). Between the trimmed V and J ends, which lost 1 base and 7 bases, there was a span of 26 bases. The length of the CDR3 is 18 residues. The CDR3 DNA sequence: TGTGCCAGCAGCTTAGTGGGGGAGGGTTTTGGCAGGGGGCGTGAGCAGTACTTC. Its protein product is CASSLVGEGFGRGREQYF.

The chain couples TRBV9 to TRBJ2-3; D gene ambiguous. Germline V gene sequence: CDR1 SGDLS, CDR2 YYNGEE. The CDR3 extends over 13 amino acids. V lost 0 bases and J 5 bases, leaving 7 bases between the germline ends. CDR3 protein: CASSVVGRDTQYF. The CDR3 DNA sequence: TGTGCCAGCAGCGTAGTAGGAAGAGATACGCAGTATTTT.

This chain connects TRBV6-1 to TRBJ2-2; D remains ambiguous. V dropped 3 bases and J dropped 0 bases, with 8 bases sitting between them. The CDR3 runs to 15 residues. CDR1 is MNHNS and CDR2 is SASEGT in the germline V gene. DNA of the CDR3: TGTGCCAGCAGTGATTGGCAGACGAACACCGGGGAGCTGTTTTTT. This encodes CASSDWQTNTGELFF.

This clone appeared a single time. The CDR3 reads CASSLEGLNQPQHF. CDR3 coding DNA: TGTGCCAGCAGCTTGGAAGGGTTAAATCAGCCCCAGCATTTT. This chain connects TRBV5-5 to TRBJ1-5, with D uncertain. V lost 0 bases and J 4 bases, leaving 8 bases between the germline ends. The length of the CDR3 is 14 residues. Per germline, CDR1 SGHKS and CDR2 YYEKEE (reference sequence).

This chain links TRBV6-7 with TRBJ1-1; TRBD1 aligns across 8 bases. TRBV6-7 falls under the ORF class, with uncertain function. The V gene end was trimmed by 8 bases and the J gene end by 5 bases; junction bases not matched to a gene: 7. This CDR3 contains 13 residues. The CDR3 DNA follows: TGTGCCAGCTTAAAACAGGGGGGGACTGAAGCTTTCTTT. This gives the protein CASLKQGGTEAFF.

In this sample, this clone turned up once. This rearrangement joins TRBV7-9 to TRBJ2-5; no definite D call. V was trimmed by 1 base and J by 7 bases, leaving 13 bases between them. Germline CDR1 and CDR2: SEHNR and FQNEAQ (reference sequence). The CDR3 spans 14 residues. CDR3 sequence (DNA): TGTGCCAGCAGCTTAGGCCAGAGGATGAGGACCCAGTACTTC. It translates to CASSLGQRMRTQYF.

This chain joins TRBV7-6 and TRBJ1-3, with TRBD1 matching over 7 bases. V lost 5 bases and J lost 0; bases outside the gene matches: 7. Germline values: CDR1 SGHVS, CDR2 FNYEAQ. The CDR3 is 16 amino acids. CDR3 coding DNA: TGTGCCAGCAGCCCGGGACAGATGAGCTCTGGAAACACCATATATTTT. Its protein is CASSPGQMSSGNTIYF.